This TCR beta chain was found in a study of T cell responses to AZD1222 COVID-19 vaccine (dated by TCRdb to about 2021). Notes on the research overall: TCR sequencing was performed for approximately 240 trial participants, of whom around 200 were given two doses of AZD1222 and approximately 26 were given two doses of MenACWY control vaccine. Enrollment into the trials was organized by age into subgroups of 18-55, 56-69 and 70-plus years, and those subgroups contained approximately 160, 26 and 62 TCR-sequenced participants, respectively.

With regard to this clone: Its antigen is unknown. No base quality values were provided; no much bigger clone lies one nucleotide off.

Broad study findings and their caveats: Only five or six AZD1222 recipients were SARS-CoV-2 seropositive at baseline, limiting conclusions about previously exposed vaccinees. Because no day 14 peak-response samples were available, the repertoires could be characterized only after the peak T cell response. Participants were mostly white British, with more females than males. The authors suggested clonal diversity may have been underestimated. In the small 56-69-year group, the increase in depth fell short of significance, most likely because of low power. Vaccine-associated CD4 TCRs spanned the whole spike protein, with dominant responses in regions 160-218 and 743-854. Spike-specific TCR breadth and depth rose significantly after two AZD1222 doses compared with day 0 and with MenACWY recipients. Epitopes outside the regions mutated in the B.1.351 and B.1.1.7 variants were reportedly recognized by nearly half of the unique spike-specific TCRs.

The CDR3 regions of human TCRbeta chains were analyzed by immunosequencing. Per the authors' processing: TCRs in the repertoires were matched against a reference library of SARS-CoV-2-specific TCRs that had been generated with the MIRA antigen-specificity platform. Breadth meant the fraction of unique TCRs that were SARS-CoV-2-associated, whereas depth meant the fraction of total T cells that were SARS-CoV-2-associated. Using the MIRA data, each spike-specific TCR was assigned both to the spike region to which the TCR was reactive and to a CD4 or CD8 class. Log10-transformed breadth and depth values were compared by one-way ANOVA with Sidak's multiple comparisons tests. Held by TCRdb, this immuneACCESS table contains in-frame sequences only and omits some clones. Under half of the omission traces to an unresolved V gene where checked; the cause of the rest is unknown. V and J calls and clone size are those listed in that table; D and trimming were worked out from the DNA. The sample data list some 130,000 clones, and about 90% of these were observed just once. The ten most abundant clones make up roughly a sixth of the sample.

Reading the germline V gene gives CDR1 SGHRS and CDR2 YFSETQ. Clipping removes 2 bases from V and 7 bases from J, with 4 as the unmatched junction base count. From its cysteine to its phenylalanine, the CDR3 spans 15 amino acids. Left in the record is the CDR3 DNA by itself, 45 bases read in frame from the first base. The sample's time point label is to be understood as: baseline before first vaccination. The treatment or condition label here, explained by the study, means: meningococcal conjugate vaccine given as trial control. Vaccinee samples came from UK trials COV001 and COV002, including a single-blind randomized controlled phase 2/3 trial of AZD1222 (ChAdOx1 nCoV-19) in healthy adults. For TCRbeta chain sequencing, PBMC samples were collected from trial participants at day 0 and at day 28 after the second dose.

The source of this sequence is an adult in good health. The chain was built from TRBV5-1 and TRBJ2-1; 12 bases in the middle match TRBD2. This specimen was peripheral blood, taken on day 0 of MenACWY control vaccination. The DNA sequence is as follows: TGCGCCAGCAGCTTTGGACTAGCGGGGCCGAATGAGCAGTTCTTC. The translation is CASSFGLAGPNEQFF.